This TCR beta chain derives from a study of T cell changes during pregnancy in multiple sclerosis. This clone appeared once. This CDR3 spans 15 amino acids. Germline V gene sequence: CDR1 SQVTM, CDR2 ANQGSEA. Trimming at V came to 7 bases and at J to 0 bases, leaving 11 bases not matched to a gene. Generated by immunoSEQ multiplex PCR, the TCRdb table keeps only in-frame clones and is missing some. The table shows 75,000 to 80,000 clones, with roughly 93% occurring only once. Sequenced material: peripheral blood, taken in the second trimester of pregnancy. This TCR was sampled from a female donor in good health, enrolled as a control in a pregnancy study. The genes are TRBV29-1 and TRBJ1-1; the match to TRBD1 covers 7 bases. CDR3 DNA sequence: TGCAGCGCCGGCCGGGACAGTTTGATGAACACTGAAGCTTTCTTT. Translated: CSAGRDSLMNTEAFF.